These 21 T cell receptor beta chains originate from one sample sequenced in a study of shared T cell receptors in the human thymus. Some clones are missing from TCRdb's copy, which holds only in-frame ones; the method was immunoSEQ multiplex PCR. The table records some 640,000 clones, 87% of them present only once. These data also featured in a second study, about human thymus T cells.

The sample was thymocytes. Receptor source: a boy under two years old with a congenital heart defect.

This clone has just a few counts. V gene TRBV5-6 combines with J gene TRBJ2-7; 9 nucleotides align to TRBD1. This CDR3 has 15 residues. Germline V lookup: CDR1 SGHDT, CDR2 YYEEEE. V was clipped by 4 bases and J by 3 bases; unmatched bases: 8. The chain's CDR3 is CASSPSGTGHYEQYF. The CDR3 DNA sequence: TGTGCCAGCAGCCCCTCCGGGACAGGGCACTACGAGCAGTACTTC.

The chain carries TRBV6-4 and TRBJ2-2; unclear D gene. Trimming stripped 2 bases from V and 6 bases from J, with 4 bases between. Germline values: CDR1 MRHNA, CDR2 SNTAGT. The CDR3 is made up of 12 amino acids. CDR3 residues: CASSDAAGELFF. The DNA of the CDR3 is TGTGCCAGCAGTGACGCGGCCGGGGAGCTGTTTTTT.

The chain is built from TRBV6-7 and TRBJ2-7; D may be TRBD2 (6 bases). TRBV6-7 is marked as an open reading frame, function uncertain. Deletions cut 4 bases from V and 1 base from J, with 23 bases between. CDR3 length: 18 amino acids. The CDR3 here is CASSFLEWWYLASYEQYF. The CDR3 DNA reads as TGTGCCAGCAGTTTTTTGGAGTGGTGGTACCTAGCGTCCTACGAGCAGTACTTC.

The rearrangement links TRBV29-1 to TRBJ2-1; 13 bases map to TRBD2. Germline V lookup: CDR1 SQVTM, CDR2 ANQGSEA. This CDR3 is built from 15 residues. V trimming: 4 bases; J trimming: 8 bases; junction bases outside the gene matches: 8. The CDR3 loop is CSVVTSGRALDEQFF. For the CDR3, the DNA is TGCAGCGTTGTTACTAGCGGGAGGGCTTTGGATGAGCAGTTCTTC.

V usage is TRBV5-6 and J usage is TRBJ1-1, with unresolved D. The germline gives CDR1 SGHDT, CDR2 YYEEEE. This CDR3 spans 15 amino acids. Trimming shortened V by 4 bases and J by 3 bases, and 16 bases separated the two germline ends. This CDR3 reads CASSDRLKEDTEAFF. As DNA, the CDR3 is TGTGCCAGCAGCGATAGACTAAAAGAGGACACTGAAGCTTTCTTT.

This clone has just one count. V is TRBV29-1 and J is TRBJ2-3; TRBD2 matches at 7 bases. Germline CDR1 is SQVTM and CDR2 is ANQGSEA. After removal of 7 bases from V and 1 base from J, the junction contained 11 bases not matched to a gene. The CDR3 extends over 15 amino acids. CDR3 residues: CSGAKMGGGTDTQYF. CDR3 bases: TGCAGCGGGGCTAAAATGGGGGGGGGCACAGATACGCAGTATTTT.

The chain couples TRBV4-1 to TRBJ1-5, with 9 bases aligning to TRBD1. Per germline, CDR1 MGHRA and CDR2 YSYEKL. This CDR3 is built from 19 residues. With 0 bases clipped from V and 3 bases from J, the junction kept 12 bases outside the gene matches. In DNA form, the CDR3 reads TGCGCCAGCAGCCAAGAAGTCGTGGGACAGGGACGATACAATCAGCCCCAGCATTTT. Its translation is CASSQEVVGQGRYNQPQHF.

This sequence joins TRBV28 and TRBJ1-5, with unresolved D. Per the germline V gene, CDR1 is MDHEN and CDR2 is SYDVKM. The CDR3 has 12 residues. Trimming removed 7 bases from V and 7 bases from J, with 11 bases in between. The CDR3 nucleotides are TGTGCCAGCAATCGGGGATCACAGCCCCAGCATTTT. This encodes CASNRGSQPQHF.

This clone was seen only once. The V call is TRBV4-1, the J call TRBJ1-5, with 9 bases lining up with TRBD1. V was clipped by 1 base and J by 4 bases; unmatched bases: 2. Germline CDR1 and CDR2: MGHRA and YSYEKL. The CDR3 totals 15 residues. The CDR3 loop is CASSQGDRANQPQHF. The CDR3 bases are TGCGCCAGCAGCCAAGGGGACAGGGCAAATCAGCCCCAGCATTTT.

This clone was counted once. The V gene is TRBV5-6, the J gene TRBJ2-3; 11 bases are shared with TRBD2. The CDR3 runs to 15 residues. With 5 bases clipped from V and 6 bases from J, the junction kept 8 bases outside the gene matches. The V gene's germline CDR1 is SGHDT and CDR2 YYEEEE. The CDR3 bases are TGTGCCAGCAGTCGTAGCGGGGGGGCCTTCGATACGCAGTATTTT. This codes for CASSRSGGAFDTQYF.

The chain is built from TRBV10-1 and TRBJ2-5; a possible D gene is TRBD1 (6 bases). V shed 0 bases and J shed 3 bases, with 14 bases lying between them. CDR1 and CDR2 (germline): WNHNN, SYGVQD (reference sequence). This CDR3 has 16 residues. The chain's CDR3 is CASSESNGSGEETQYF. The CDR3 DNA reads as TGCGCCAGCAGTGAGTCGAATGGTTCAGGGGAAGAGACCCAGTACTTC.

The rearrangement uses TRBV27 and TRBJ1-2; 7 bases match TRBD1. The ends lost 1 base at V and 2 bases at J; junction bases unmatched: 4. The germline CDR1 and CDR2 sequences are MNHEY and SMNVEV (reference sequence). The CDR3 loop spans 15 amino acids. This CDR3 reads CASSLFGTVNYGYTF. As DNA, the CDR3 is TGTGCCAGCAGTTTATTCGGGACAGTCAACTATGGCTACACCTTC.

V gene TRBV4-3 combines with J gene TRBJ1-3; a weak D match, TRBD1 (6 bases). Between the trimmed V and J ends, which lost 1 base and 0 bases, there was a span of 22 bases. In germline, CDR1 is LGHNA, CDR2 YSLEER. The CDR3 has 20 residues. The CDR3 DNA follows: TGCGCCAGCAGCCAAGCCAACACCCGGCAGGGGAACATCTCTGGAAACACCATATATTTT. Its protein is CASSQANTRQGNISGNTIYF.

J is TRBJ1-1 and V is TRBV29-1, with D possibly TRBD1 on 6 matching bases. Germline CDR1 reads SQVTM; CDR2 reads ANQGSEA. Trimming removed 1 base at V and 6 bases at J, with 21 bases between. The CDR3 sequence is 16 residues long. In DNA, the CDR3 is TGCAGCGTTGAAGCACCCCCGGGACAACATATCTCTGAAGCTTTCTTT. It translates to CSVEAPPGQHISEAFF.

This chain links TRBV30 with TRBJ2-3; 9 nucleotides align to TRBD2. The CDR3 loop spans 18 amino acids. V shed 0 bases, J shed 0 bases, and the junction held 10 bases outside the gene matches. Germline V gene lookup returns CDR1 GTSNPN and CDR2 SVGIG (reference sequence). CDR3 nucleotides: TGTGCCTGGAGTGTACTCACCCGACTAGCGGCTAGCACAGATACGCAGTATTTT. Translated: CAWSVLTRLAASTDTQYF.

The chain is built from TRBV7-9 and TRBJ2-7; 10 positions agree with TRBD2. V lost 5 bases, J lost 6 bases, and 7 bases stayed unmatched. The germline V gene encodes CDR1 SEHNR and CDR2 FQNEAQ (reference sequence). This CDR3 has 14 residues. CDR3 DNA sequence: TGTGCCAGCAGCCCTAGCGGGAGCTTATCCGAGCAGTACTTC. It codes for CASSPSGSLSEQYF. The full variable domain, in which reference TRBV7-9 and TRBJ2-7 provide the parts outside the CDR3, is DTGVSQNPRHKITKRGQNVTFRCDPISEHNRLYWYRQTLGQGPEFLTYFQNEAQLEKSRLLSDRFSAERPKGSFSTLEIQRTEQGDSAMYLCASSPSGSLSEQYFGPGTRLTVT.

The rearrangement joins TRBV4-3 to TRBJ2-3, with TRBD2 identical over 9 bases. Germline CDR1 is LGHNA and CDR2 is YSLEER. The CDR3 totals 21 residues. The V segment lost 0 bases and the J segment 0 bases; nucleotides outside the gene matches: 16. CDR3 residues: CASSQDLTFVLAGYSTDTQYF. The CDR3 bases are TGCGCCAGCAGCCAAGATTTGACTTTCGTACTAGCGGGCTATAGCACAGATACGCAGTATTTT.

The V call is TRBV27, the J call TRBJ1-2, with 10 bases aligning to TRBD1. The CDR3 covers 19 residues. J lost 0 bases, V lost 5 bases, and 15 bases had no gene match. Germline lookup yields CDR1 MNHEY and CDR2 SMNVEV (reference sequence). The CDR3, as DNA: TGTGCCAGCAGTCCGGCGCCGGACAGGGGGATTCAGACTAACTATGGCTACACCTTC. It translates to CASSPAPDRGIQTNYGYTF.

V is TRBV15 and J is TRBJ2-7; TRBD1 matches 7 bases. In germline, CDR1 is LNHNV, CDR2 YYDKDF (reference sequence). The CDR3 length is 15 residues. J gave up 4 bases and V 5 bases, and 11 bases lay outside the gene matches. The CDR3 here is CATSGQERGLYEQYF. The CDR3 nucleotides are TGTGCCACCAGCGGACAGGAACGGGGATTATACGAGCAGTACTTC.

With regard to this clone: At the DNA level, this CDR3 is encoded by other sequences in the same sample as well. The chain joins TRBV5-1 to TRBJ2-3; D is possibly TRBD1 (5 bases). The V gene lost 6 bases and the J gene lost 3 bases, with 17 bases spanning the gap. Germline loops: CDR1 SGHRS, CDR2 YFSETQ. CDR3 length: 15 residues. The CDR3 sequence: CASTEKGAWTDTQYF. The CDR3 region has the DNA TGCGCCAGCACCGAGAAAGGGGCATGGACAGATACGCAGTATTTT.

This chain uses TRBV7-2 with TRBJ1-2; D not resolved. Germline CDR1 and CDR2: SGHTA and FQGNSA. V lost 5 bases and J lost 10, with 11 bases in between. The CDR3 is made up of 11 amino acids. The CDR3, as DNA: TGTGCCAGCAGCATCAGGAGGTCCTACACCTTC. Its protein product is CASSIRRSYTF.